The clone carrying this T cell receptor (beta chain) is a singleton in its sample. Its specificity is unknown. These data come from a study of lymphopenia after photon versus proton radiotherapy. Overall study results and limits: Larger post-nadir TCR diversity loss correlated inversely with survival in deceased patients. Oligoclonal CD8+ Temra expansion after nadir drove photon patients' diversity drop.

TCRdb's table, derived via immunoSEQ multiplex PCR, lists solely in-frame clones and lacks some. Of 150,000 to 200,000 clones listed, about 88% were seen once; the top ten hold around 4.6%. Deletions cut 10 bases from V and 7 bases from J, with 14 bases between. This CDR3 spans 12 amino acids. Germline V lookup: CDR1 MNHNY, CDR2 SVGAGI (reference sequence). The sequencing here drew on peripheral blood, taken from a patient treated with photon-based radiotherapy. This clonotype originated in a man aged 50-59 years with gastric cancer. The gene calls are TRBV6-6 and TRBJ2-1; D might be TRBD2 (5 bases). The CDR3 coding sequence is TGTGCCATAGGCATTAGCGCAAATGAGCAGTTCTTC. This translates into CAIGISANEQFF.